This is a list of T cell receptor beta chains from one sample in a study of blood T cell repertoires in COVID-19. The repertoire was sequenced with immunoSEQ multiplex PCR; TCRdb's copy has only in-frame clones and lacks some. The sample yields fewer than 80,000 clones, about four fifths seen once. Sequenced material: peripheral blood. Receptors originate from a woman of 80 years or more with acute or convalescent COVID-19. Both conserved end residues are part of each CDR3. Each record gives: D gene, J gene, clone size, V gene, CDR3 DNA, CDR3 protein. D genes are given only for firm matches. Clone sizes are given selectively: once, few, many, or a class where the clone is expanded.

TRBD2,TRBJ2-1,-,TRBV2,TGTGCCAGCACCTTCGGGGACTACCGCACCAATGAGCAGTTCTTC,CASTFGDYRTNEQFF
-,TRBJ2-3,-,TRBV24-1,TGTGCCACCAGTGCGGTAGGGGGGGCAGATACGCAGTATTTT,CATSAVGGADTQYF
-,TRBJ1-6,-,TRBV3-1/TRBV3-2,TGTGCCAGCAGCCTCGGGCCCGGGGAATCCCCCCTCCACTTT,CASSLGPGESPLHF
TRBD1,TRBJ2-5,once,TRBV30,TGTGCCTGGAGCAAACAGGGGAGCATTCGGGAGACCCAGTACTTC,CAWSKQGSIRETQYF
TRBD1,TRBJ1-1,-,TRBV5-5,TGTGCCAGCAGCTTGTTATCGACAGGGGAAACTGAAGCTTTCTTT,CASSLLSTGETEAFF
-,TRBJ2-7,-,TRBV6-5,TGTGCCAGCAGTTACGGTCCAGGGGTAATCTACGAGCAGTACTTC,CASSYGPGVIYEQYF
-,TRBJ1-2,once,TRBV5-3,TGTGCCAGAAGCCCGACTTATGGCTACACCTTC,CARSPTYGYTF
-,TRBJ1-5,-,TRBV6-6,TGTGCCAGCAGTTACCGGGTAGGTCAGCCCCAGCATTTT,CASSYRVGQPQHF
TRBD1,TRBJ1-1,-,TRBV12-5,TGTGCTAGTGGTTTTGGTGGGACAGGGAGGCTCCGCCTACGTGAAGCTTTCTTT,CASGFGGTGRLRLREAFF
TRBD1,TRBJ2-2,-,TRBV6-1,TGTGCCAGCAGTGACGACAGGGGACGGGCCGGGGAGCTGTTTTTT,CASSDDRGRAGELFF
TRBD1,TRBJ1-2,few,TRBV30,TGTGCCTGGAGTTGGGGCAGGGGGCGAGGCTACACCTTC,CAWSWGRGRGYTF
-,TRBJ2-7,-,TRBV3-1/TRBV3-2,TGTGCCAGCAGCCAGGCGGGGGCTTCCTACGAGCAGTACTTC,CASSQAGASYEQYF
-,TRBJ1-1,-,TRBV21-1,TGTGCCAGCAGTCCCATGCCGGCTAGGGGTTTGAGTGAAGCTTTCTTT,CASSPMPARGLSEAFF
-,TRBJ1-1,-,TRBV18,TGTGCCAGCTCACCACCGGCAGGGTTTGGTATGAACACTGAAGCTTTCTTT,CASSPPAGFGMNTEAFF
-,TRBJ2-5,-,TRBV5-6,TGTGCCAGCAGCTTAGGACAGCACCAAGAGACCCAGTACTTC,CASSLGQHQETQYF
-,TRBJ2-7,-,TRBV5-1,TGCGCCAGCAGCGTCAGGCAGGGCTCGGGCGAGCAGTACTTC,CASSVRQGSGEQYF
TRBD1,TRBJ1-2,-,TRBV30,TGTGCCTGGACCGGGACAGTCTATGGCTACACCTTC,CAWTGTVYGYTF
-,TRBJ2-6,-,TRBV5-1,TGCGCCAGCGTCCCCGGCGGTAGAGCCGGGGCCAACGTCCTGACTTTC,CASVPGGRAGANVLTF
-,TRBJ2-2,few,TRBV11-2,TGTGCCAGCAGACGTTCAGGGGCCACCGGGGAGCTGTTTTTT,CASRRSGATGELFF
TRBD1,TRBJ2-7,-,TRBV12-3/TRBV12-4,TGTGCCAGCAGTCAGAGGGGGCTGAGCGAGCAGTACTTC,CASSQRGLSEQYF
-,TRBJ1-2,-,TRBV12-3/TRBV12-4,TGTGCCAGCAGTTTCCGACAGGTAGATGGCTACACCTTC,CASSFRQVDGYTF
TRBD1,TRBJ1-1,once,TRBV27,TGTGCCAGCAGTTTATCCGTGACAGGGGTAGGCACTGAAGCTTTCTTT,CASSLSVTGVGTEAFF
TRBD1,TRBJ2-5,-,TRBV6-5,TGTGCCAGCAGTAGGGACAGGGGAGGCCAAGAGACCCAGTACTTC,CASSRDRGGQETQYF
TRBD2,TRBJ2-2,-,TRBV30,TGTGCCTCGTCGTTTTCTAGCGGGGGGTACACCGGGGAGCTGTTTTTT,CASSFSSGGYTGELFF
-,TRBJ1-2,-,TRBV18,TGTGCCAGCTCACCTGAAGGAACAGCAAGTGGCGGCTACACCTTC,CASSPEGTASGGYTF
TRBD1,TRBJ1-3,-,TRBV19,TGTGCCAGTGGGATAAACAGGGGAATTACGGACACCATATATTTT,CASGINRGITDTIYF
-,TRBJ1-5,-,TRBV4-1,TGCGCCAGCAGCCAAGGGCACGGGTACCAGCCCCAGCATTTT,CASSQGHGYQPQHF
-,TRBJ1-5,-,TRBV2,TGTGCCAGCAGTGGCACAAGTTGGCTTCAGCCCCAGCATTTT,CASSGTSWLQPQHF
TRBD1,TRBJ1-5,-,TRBV27,TGTGCCAGCAGTTCCGACAGGGATCAGCCCCAGCATTTT,CASSSDRDQPQHF
-,TRBJ2-1,-,TRBV1,TGCACCAGCAGCCGTCGGGACTCCGGCTTTGAGCAGTTCTTC,CTSSRRDSGFEQFF
-,TRBJ1-4,-,TRBV30,TGTGCCTGGAACTTGGGGCAGGAGTCTGAAAAACTGTTTTTT,CAWNLGQESEKLFF
TRBD1,TRBJ1-6,few,TRBV5-8,TGTGCCAGCAGCCTTGACGGGACAGGGCCTTCACCCCTCCACTTT,CASSLDGTGPSPLHF
-,TRBJ1-6,-,TRBV19,TGTGCCAGTAGTCCGAGCTTACATTCACCCCTCCACTTT,CASSPSLHSPLHF
-,TRBJ2-1,many,TRBV7-2,TGTGCCAGCAGCAAAGACAGACAGGAGCAGTTCTTC,CASSKDRQEQFF
TRBD1,TRBJ2-3,-,TRBV12-5,TGTGCTAGTGGTTTGGCGCCGGGGGACAGGGGATTCGCAGATACGCAGTATTTT,CASGLAPGDRGFADTQYF
TRBD1,TRBJ2-4,-,TRBV12-5,TGTGCTAGTGGGCTCGGACAGGGACAAAACATTCAGTACTTC,CASGLGQGQNIQYF
-,TRBJ1-1,-,TRBV6-5,TGTGCCAGCAGTTACGGGGGGAGGCCTGAAGCTTTCTTT,CASSYGGRPEAFF
-,TRBJ1-1,few,TRBV21-1,TGTGCCAGCAGCAGGGGGACAGGAGCTTTCTTT,CASSRGTGAFF
TRBD2,TRBJ2-7,-,TRBV7-2,TGTGCCAGCAGCCGACTAGCATACGAGCAGTACTTC,CASSRLAYEQYF
TRBD2,TRBJ2-3,-,TRBV6-1,TGTGCCAGCAGTGAAGTGGGCGGGCGGGGGAGCACAGATACGCAGTATTTT,CASSEVGGRGSTDTQYF
TRBD1,TRBJ1-2,-,TRBV6-5,TGTGCCAGCTACGGAGGACAGGGGAAGTACTATGGCTACACCTTC,CASYGGQGKYYGYTF
TRBD2,TRBJ2-1,-,TRBV27,TGTGCCAGCAGTTTCGTAGCGGGGGCGTCCTACAATGAGCAGTTCTTC,CASSFVAGASYNEQFF
TRBD1,TRBJ1-5,-,TRBV3-1/TRBV3-2,TGTGCCAGCAGCCAGAACGGACAGGGGAATCAGCCCCAGCATTTT,CASSQNGQGNQPQHF
-,TRBJ1-1,-,TRBV6-4,TGTGCCAGCAGTCGGGAGGGGGTAATCGGGACTGAAGCTTTCTTT,CASSREGVIGTEAFF
TRBD2,TRBJ2-2,-,TRBV4-2,TGTGCCAGCAGCCGACAAGACGGGGCTAGCGGGGGGACCGGGGAGCTGTTTTTT,CASSRQDGASGGTGELFF
-,TRBJ1-1,-,TRBV6-6,TGTGCCAGCAGAGGGGGGGGCGAAGCTTTCTTT,CASRGGGEAFF
-,TRBJ1-5,-,TRBV7-2,TGTGCCAGCAGCTCCGCAGGGGATAGCAATCAGCCCCAGCATTTT,CASSSAGDSNQPQHF
TRBD1,TRBJ1-6,-,TRBV5-6,TGTGCCAGCAGCATAGGACAGGGTAGGAATTCACCCCTCCACTTT,CASSIGQGRNSPLHF
TRBD1,TRBJ2-7,-,TRBV19,TGTGCCAGTAGTACCCGACAGGGTGGTTACGAGCAGTACTTC,CASSTRQGGYEQYF
-,TRBJ1-1,-,TRBV7-3,TGTGCCAGCAGCTTAAACCCGCTTGCCGGGACTGAAGCTTTCTTT,CASSLNPLAGTEAFF
-,TRBJ1-2,once,TRBV19,TGTGCCAGTAGACTTCCGGGGGTAAGGAATGGCTACACCTTC,CASRLPGVRNGYTF
-,TRBJ1-1,-,TRBV5-5,TGTGCCAGCAGCTTCTTAATGGGAGCCACTGAAGCTTTCTTT,CASSFLMGATEAFF
TRBD1,TRBJ2-2,-,TRBV5-6,TGTGCCAGCAGCTTGGGACTAACAGGGGTCGGGGAGCTGTTTTTT,CASSLGLTGVGELFF
TRBD1,TRBJ1-3,-,TRBV4-1,TGCGCCAGCAGCCGAAGGGTCGGGACAGGGGCTATGAGCTCTGGAAACACCATATATTTT,CASSRRVGTGAMSSGNTIYF